The 9 T cell receptor beta chains below come from one sample, sequenced in a study of T cells expressing NK-cell markers. Following a re-call of the 5' RACE reads, TCRdb has one entry per CDR3 protein and lacks DNA. The sample yields 400,000 or so distinct CDR3 sequences, of which the top ten take up approximately 12%. The source material was blood T cells: a sorted CD56 or NKG2C T cell subset, CD4+ or CD8+ T cells, or bulk PBMC T cells (not recorded which). The origin of the receptors is a woman aged 50 to 60 in good health.

The chain has TRBV12-3 or TRBV12-4 and TRBJ2-7. CDR3 length: 13 residues. This chain's CDR3 is CASSVHSVYEQYF.

V gene TRBV12-3 or TRBV12-4 combines with J gene TRBJ2-3; TCRdb returns TRBD1, unconfirmable since there is no DNA. This CDR3 comprises 15 residues. The chain's CDR3 is CASSRLTGALDTQYF.

V usage is TRBV20-1 and J usage is TRBJ2-1; TCRdb lists TRBD1, though no DNA is available to test this call. Germline V gene data show CDR1 as DFQATT and CDR2 as SNEGSKA (reference sequence). CDR3 length: 14 amino acids. The CDR3 spells CSATGPTSYNEQFF.

The chain couples TRBV5-1 to TRBJ2-3; as DNA is missing, the TRBD2 call by TCRdb cannot be tested. The germline V gene has CDR1 SGHRS and CDR2 YFSETQ. CDR3 length: 14 residues. The CDR3 reads CASVDWPLSDTQYF.

The rearrangement joins TRBV20-1 to TRBJ1-4; TCRdb calls TRBD1, which cannot be checked without DNA. CDR3 length equals 14 residues. From germline, CDR1 is DFQATT and CDR2 SNEGSKA (reference sequence). The CDR3 loop is CSASTGTTNEKLFF.

This chain connects TRBV12-3 or TRBV12-4 to TRBJ1-2; without DNA, the TCRdb call of TRBD1 cannot be checked. This CDR3 comprises 15 residues. The CDR3 here is CASSVTGSPLYGYTF.

The V and J genes are TRBV15 and TRBJ1-2; TCRdb reports TRBD1, a call that lacks DNA to check it against. The CDR3 sequence is 14 residues long. Germline V gives CDR1 LNHNV, CDR2 YYDKDF (reference sequence). This CDR3 is CATSPGRGKDGYTF.

The rearrangement links TRBV30 to TRBJ2-3; as DNA is missing, the TRBD1 call by TCRdb cannot be tested. The CDR3 covers 12 residues. Germline values: CDR1 GTSNPN, CDR2 SVGIG (reference sequence). CDR3 loop: CAWGNREDTQYF.

The chain recombines TRBV7-6 with TRBJ1-1. This CDR3 comprises 14 residues. In germline, CDR1 is SGHVS, CDR2 FNYEAQ. CDR3 region: CASSFQGRDTEAFF.